Listed below are T cell receptor beta chains from one sample, sequenced in a study of T cell changes during pregnancy in multiple sclerosis. The repertoire was sequenced with immunoSEQ multiplex PCR; TCRdb's copy has only in-frame clones and lacks some. The repertoire consists of some 35,000 clones, with roughly nine tenths occurring once and the leading ten covering 0.78%. The specimen was CD4+ T cells from peripheral blood mononuclear cells, collected after pregnancy. The receptors here all came from a female donor in good health, enrolled as a control in a pregnancy study. Each CDR3 is given with its conserved first and last residue. Fields, in order: clone size, J gene, D gene, CDR3 length, V gene, CDR3 protein, CDR3 DNA. A D gene is named only where the DNA matches it firmly. Size tells how often a clone was seen (once, few, many) or the class of an expanded clone, and some rows leave it out.

size: NA; J: TRBJ2-7; D: TRBD2; length: 15; V: TRBV28; CDR3: CASSLAGGQGYEQYF; DNA: TGTGCCAGCAGTTTAGCGGGAGGGCAGGGGTACGAGCAGTACTTC
size: NA; J: TRBJ2-5; D: TRBD2; length: 14; V: TRBV10-2; CDR3: CASTPSGGGETQYF; DNA: TGCGCCAGCACCCCTAGCGGGGGAGGGGAGACCCAGTACTTC
size: NA; J: TRBJ1-6; D: NA; length: 15; V: TRBV7-2; CDR3: CASSSPRQPNSPLHF; DNA: TGTGCCAGCAGCTCCCCCCGACAGCCAAATTCACCCCTCCACTTT
size: NA; J: TRBJ2-7; D: TRBD2; length: 13; V: TRBV18; CDR3: CASSQGLAYEQYF; DNA: TGTGCCAGCTCCCAGGGACTAGCTTACGAGCAGTACTTC
size: NA; J: TRBJ2-2; D: TRBD1; length: 15; V: TRBV5-1; CDR3: CASSWKTGGGGELFF; DNA: TGCGCCAGCAGCTGGAAGACAGGGGGCGGCGGGGAGCTGTTTTTT
size: once; J: TRBJ2-2; D: TRBD2; length: 16; V: TRBV9; CDR3: CASSVTSGSGTGELFF; DNA: TGTGCCAGCAGCGTCACTAGCGGGAGTGGGACCGGGGAGCTGTTTTTT
size: NA; J: TRBJ1-1; D: TRBD1; length: 14; V: TRBV5-1; CDR3: CASSPKGTDSRAFF; DNA: TGCGCCAGCAGCCCCAAAGGGACAGACTCCCGGGCTTTCTTT
size: once; J: TRBJ2-7; D: NA; length: 12; V: TRBV2; CDR3: CASSSSSYEQYF; DNA: TGTGCCAGCAGTTCTAGCTCCTACGAGCAGTACTTC
size: NA; J: TRBJ2-3; D: NA; length: 14; V: TRBV5-1; CDR3: CASSSGLSTDTQYF; DNA: TGCGCCAGCAGCTCTGGACTTAGCACAGATACGCAGTATTTT
size: NA; J: TRBJ1-1; D: NA; length: 13; V: TRBV5-5; CDR3: CASSLQGNTEAFF; DNA: TGTGCCAGCAGCTTGCAGGGGAACACTGAAGCTTTCTTT
size: NA; J: TRBJ1-4; D: TRBD1; length: 14; V: TRBV6-5; CDR3: CASSRQGADEKLFF; DNA: TGTGCCAGCAGCAGACAGGGGGCTGATGAAAAACTGTTTTTT
size: NA; J: TRBJ2-1; D: TRBD2; length: 15; V: TRBV6-5; CDR3: CASSRAGLRGDEQFF; DNA: TGTGCCAGCAGCCGAGCGGGACTCCGAGGCGATGAGCAGTTCTTC
size: NA; J: TRBJ2-7; D: TRBD2; length: 17; V: TRBV13; CDR3: CASSLGVLAGGFHEQYF; DNA: TGTGCCAGCAGCTTAGGGGTTCTAGCGGGAGGGTTCCACGAGCAGTACTTC
size: NA; J: TRBJ1-5; D: NA; length: 15; V: TRBV7-2; CDR3: CASSLGGISNQPQHF; DNA: TGTGCCAGCAGCTTAGGAGGGATCAGCAATCAGCCCCAGCATTTT
size: NA; J: TRBJ2-7; D: TRBD1; length: 12; V: TRBV5-1; CDR3: CASSLAGQGESF; DNA: TGCGCCAGCAGCTTGGCCGGACAGGGAGAATCCTTC
size: NA; J: TRBJ1-4; D: NA; length: 16; V: TRBV5-1; CDR3: CASSSLTSSTNEKLFF; DNA: TGCGCCAGCAGCTCGCTGACATCCTCAACTAATGAAAAACTGTTTTTT
size: NA; J: TRBJ2-7; D: NA; length: 13; V: TRBV5-4; CDR3: CASSLGQDGEQYF; DNA: TGTGCCAGCAGCTTGGGCCAGGATGGGGAGCAGTACTTC
size: once; J: TRBJ2-5; D: TRBD2; length: 15; V: TRBV15; CDR3: CATSRGTSGQETQYF; DNA: TGTGCCACCAGCAGAGGGACTAGCGGACAAGAGACCCAGTACTTC
size: NA; J: TRBJ2-1; D: TRBD2; length: 16; V: TRBV5-6; CDR3: CASSPPSGTLYNEQFF; DNA: TGTGCCAGCAGCCCCCCTAGCGGGACCCTCTACAATGAGCAGTTCTTC
size: NA; J: TRBJ2-5; D: TRBD2; length: 16; V: TRBV5-1; CDR3: CASSLGLTSGQETQYF; DNA: TGCGCCAGCAGCTTGGGGTTGACTAGCGGCCAAGAGACCCAGTACTTC
size: NA; J: TRBJ2-7; D: NA; length: 13; V: TRBV2; CDR3: CASSESPVSSGYF; DNA: TGTGCCAGCAGTGAATCCCCCGTTAGTAGTGGGTACTTC
size: NA; J: TRBJ1-2; D: NA; length: 13; V: TRBV5-1; CDR3: CASSLGQAHGYTF; DNA: TGCGCCAGCAGCTTGGGACAGGCGCATGGCTACACCTTC
size: NA; J: TRBJ1-3; D: TRBD1; length: 17; V: TRBV28; CDR3: CASSPTHRGASGNTIYF; DNA: TGTGCCAGCAGTCCAACCCACAGGGGTGCATCTGGAAACACCATATATTTT
size: NA; J: TRBJ1-2; D: NA; length: 13; V: TRBV19; CDR3: CASSIAGYRGYTF; DNA: TGTGCCAGTAGTATAGCAGGTTACCGGGGCTACACCTTC
size: once; J: TRBJ2-7; D: NA; length: 15; V: TRBV30; CDR3: CAWSPKTGLPYEQYF; DNA: TGTGCCTGGAGTCCCAAAACAGGCCTCCCCTACGAGCAGTACTTC
size: NA; J: TRBJ1-1; D: TRBD1; length: 14; V: TRBV6-5; CDR3: CASSRQGVGTEAFF; DNA: TGTGCCAGCAGTCGACAGGGTGTTGGCACTGAAGCTTTCTTT
size: NA; J: TRBJ1-2; D: NA; length: 14; V: TRBV7-3; CDR3: CASSPLGGGYGYTF; DNA: TGTGCCAGCAGCCCGCTGGGAGGGGGCTATGGCTACACCTTC
size: NA; J: TRBJ1-1; D: TRBD1; length: 15; V: TRBV7-8; CDR3: CASSLVRTGTTEAFF; DNA: TGTGCCAGCAGCTTAGTACGGACAGGGACCACTGAAGCTTTCTTT
size: NA; J: TRBJ2-3; D: TRBD1; length: 16; V: TRBV11-2; CDR3: CASSLLTGQGTDTQYF; DNA: TGTGCCAGCAGCCTACTTACGGGACAGGGCACAGATACGCAGTATTTT
size: NA; J: TRBJ2-7; D: TRBD2; length: 14; V: TRBV27; CDR3: CASSHSGDSYEQYF; DNA: TGTGCCAGCAGTCATAGCGGGGACTCCTACGAGCAGTACTTC
size: NA; J: TRBJ2-5; D: TRBD2; length: 15; V: TRBV11-3; CDR3: CASSFSSGRAETQYF; DNA: TGTGCCAGCAGCTTTAGTAGCGGGAGGGCGGAGACCCAGTACTTC
size: NA; J: TRBJ1-1; D: NA; length: 14; V: TRBV5-5; CDR3: CASSLTDLNTEAFF; DNA: TGTGCCAGCAGCTTGACAGATCTGAACACTGAAGCTTTCTTT
size: NA; J: TRBJ1-2; D: NA; length: 15; V: TRBV28; CDR3: CASSSRGGAYYGYTF; DNA: TGTGCCAGCAGTTCAAGGGGGGGCGCCTACTATGGCTACACCTTC